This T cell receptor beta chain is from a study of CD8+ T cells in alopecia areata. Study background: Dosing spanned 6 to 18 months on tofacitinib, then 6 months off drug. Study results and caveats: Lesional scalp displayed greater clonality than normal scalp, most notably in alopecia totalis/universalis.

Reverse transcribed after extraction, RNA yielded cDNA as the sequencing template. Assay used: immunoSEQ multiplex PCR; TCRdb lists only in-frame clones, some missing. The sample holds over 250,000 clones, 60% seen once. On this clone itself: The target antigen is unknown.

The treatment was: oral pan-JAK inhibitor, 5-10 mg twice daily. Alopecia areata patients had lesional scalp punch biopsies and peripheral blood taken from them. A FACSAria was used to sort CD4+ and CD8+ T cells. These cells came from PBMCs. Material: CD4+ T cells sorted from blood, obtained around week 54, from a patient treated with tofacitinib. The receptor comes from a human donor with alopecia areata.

CDR3 in DNA: TGCAGCGCCTCGAGAGGTCCCGGGGAGCTGTTTTTT. This sequence encodes CSASRGPGELFF. The J gene is TRBJ2-2, the V gene TRBV29-1; D gene unclear. Germline CDR1 SQVTM, CDR2 ANQGSEA. V was trimmed by 7 bases and J by 6 bases, leaving 12 bases between them. This CDR3 contains 12 residues.